This TCR beta chain was identified during a study of OX40 agonist ivuxolimab in advanced cancers. The study in broad terms: Ivuxolimab, which targeted the costimulatory receptor OX40 (CD134), was an agonistic, fully human IgG2 monoclonal antibody. Intravenous ivuxolimab was administered to patients every 2 weeks at six dose levels: 0.01, 0.1, 0.3, 1.5, 3 and 10 mg/kg. The point of sequencing TCRbeta in the periphery was to test whether ivuxolimab changed TCR sequence diversity and drove clonal T-cell expansion. The dose-escalation cohort was 80% to 90% male with a mean age of roughly 62 years, ranging from roughly 23 to 85. Partial responses occurred in three dose-escalation patients, of whom one had hepatocellular carcinoma and two had cutaneous melanoma. Of the approximately 54 dose-escalation patients, hepatocellular carcinoma was present in about 20, melanoma in some 15, renal cell carcinoma in 9 and head and neck cancer in 9. The monotherapy dose-escalation portion (N of about 49 patients) of the phase I ivuxolimab trial is reported in the paper. Patients were allowed to have had prior anti-PD-1, anti-PD-L1 or anti-CTLA-4 therapy, and 40% to 45% of the dose-escalation patients had previously received checkpoint inhibitors. What the work shows at the level of the full study, not this receptor alone: At doses of 0.1 to 3.0 mg/kg, clonal expansion of both CD4+ and CD8+ blood T cells was observed from baseline to week 6. Which antigens the clonally expanded peripheral T cells were specific for was not determined. Low levels of normalized T-cell clonal expansion were also seen in some patients who did not respond. On average, CD8+ T cells showed more expanded clones than CD4+ T cells after ivuxolimab. In the 0.1-3.0 mg/kg groups, partial responders were among the patients with the lowest normalized peripheral clonal expansion, particularly in CD8+ T cells.

Genomic DNA was extracted from sorted cells for sequencing of the TCRbeta CDR3 region. The immunoSEQ Assay was used for sequencing of TCRbeta CDR3 regions. TCRdb re-hosts the immuneACCESS table, in-frame sequences only. Its copies lack some clones; in the studies checked, an unresolved V gene accounts for under half of them, and the cause for the rest is not known. Present in this sample are about 69,000 clones, 84% of which were seen just once. Clones ranked in the top ten supply 7.9% of the sample. Patients with autoimmune disease history or receiving systemic immunosuppression were excluded from the trial. Peripheral blood for TCR sequencing was drawn from every dose cohort at baseline, at cycle 4 day 1 and at cycle 7 day 1. The samples were taken from a phase I, first-in-human, multicenter, open-label dose-escalation trial of ivuxolimab. Adults with locally advanced or metastatic melanoma, renal cell, hepatocellular, or head and neck squamous cell carcinoma were enrolled in the trial. CD4+ and CD8+ T cells were sorted separately from peripheral blood before TCR sequencing.

On this clone: This clone's antigen is unknown. Qualities for individual bases were not recorded, and no much larger clone is one base off.

V sheds 5 bases and J sheds 10 bases, leaving 12 bases between their ends. CDR1 and CDR2 are read off the germline V gene as SGHTA and FQGNSA. Inclusive of the bounding cysteine and phenylalanine, the CDR3 is 12 residues long. Only CDR3 DNA remains: 36 bases, in frame from the first base. The chain is made from TRBV7-2 and TRBJ2-1, with the D gene not confidently named. The clonotype comes from an adult with an advanced solid tumor such as melanoma, head and neck, liver or kidney cancer. This specimen was CD4+ or CD8+ T cells sorted from blood, taken in a trial of the OX40 agonist ivuxolimab. The nucleotide sequence reads as follows: TGTGCCAGCAGCCCCCCCTTCGGGGAGCAGTTCTTC. Translated, this is CASSPPFGEQFF. Where the CDR3 stops, the reference TRBV7-2 and TRBJ2-1 genes take over; the full variable domain is GAGVSQSPSNKVTEKGKDVELRCDPISGHTALYWYRQSLGQGLEFLIYFQGNSAPDKSGLPSDRFSAERTGGSVSTLTIQRTQQEDSAVYLCASSPPFGEQFFGPGTRLTVL.